These 8 T cell receptor beta chains share one sample of origin, sequenced in a study of T cell responses to AZD1222 COVID-19 vaccine. Profiling relied on immunoSEQ multiplex PCR, and the TCRdb table lists in-frame clones only, not all of them. Of over 100,000 clones in the sample, approximately 86% are singletons; the top ten hold 12%. The sample in question was peripheral blood, obtained on day 0 of AZD1222 vaccination. The receptors shown here come from an adult in good health.

The J gene is TRBJ2-7, the V gene TRBV7-6; 8 positions match TRBD1. In germline, CDR1 is SGHVS, CDR2 FNYEAQ. The CDR3 length is 13 residues. The V segment lost 4 bases and the J segment 3 bases; nucleotides outside the gene matches: 2. Here the CDR3 reads CASSSDRGYEQYF. DNA for the CDR3: TGTGCCAGCAGCTCCGACAGGGGCTACGAGCAGTACTTC.

The rearrangement joins TRBV28 to TRBJ1-2; TRBD1 aligns across 9 bases. The germline V gene has CDR1 MDHEN and CDR2 SYDVKM. V lost 4 bases, J lost 9 bases, and 12 bases stayed unmatched. This CDR3 is built from 15 residues. CDR3 protein: CASSSQTGGTSSYTF. CDR3 DNA sequence: TGTGCCAGCAGTTCTCAAACAGGGGGCACGTCGAGCTACACCTTC.

In its sample, this clone was seen once. The chain recombines TRBV18 with TRBJ2-3, with 9 bases fitting TRBD1. Germline V gene data show CDR1 as KGHSH and CDR2 as LQKENI. Unmatched junction bases numbered 2, after V lost 4 bases and J lost 3 bases. The CDR3 runs to 14 residues. DNA of the CDR3: TGTGCCAGCTCACGTGGACAGGGGACAGATACGCAGTATTTT. Translated: CASSRGQGTDTQYF.

The rearrangement joins TRBV7-9 to TRBJ1-6; no clear D. V lost 1 base and J lost 13, with 8 bases in between. Germline V lookup: CDR1 SEHNR, CDR2 FQNEAQ (reference sequence). This CDR3 comprises 12 residues. The CDR3 sequence is CASSLEDRPLHF. The CDR3 DNA sequence: TGTGCCAGCAGCTTAGAGGACCGTCCCCTCCACTTT.

J is TRBJ1-5 and V is TRBV28; D may be TRBD1 (6 bases). The CDR3 consists of 13 residues. Germline V CDR1 and CDR2: MDHEN, SYDVKM. V shed 10 bases and J shed 10 bases, with 20 bases lying between them. Written as DNA, the CDR3 is TGTGCCAACCAAGCGGGGACAATGGAACCCCAGCATTTT. This sequence encodes CANQAGTMEPQHF.

The genes are TRBV9 and TRBJ1-1; D call uncertain. The V and J ends lost 0 bases and 3 bases respectively, with 12 bases between them. CDR1 and CDR2 (germline): SGDLS, YYNGEE. This CDR3 contains 15 residues. The CDR3 sequence is CASSVGRGRDTEAFF. CDR3 bases: TGTGCCAGCAGCGTAGGCCGGGGTCGGGACACTGAAGCTTTCTTT.

The V gene is TRBV5-5, the J gene TRBJ2-5, with 14 bases fitting TRBD2. The CDR3 contains 17 residues. CDR1 SGHKS and CDR2 YYEKEE come from the germline V gene (reference sequence). V lost 5 bases and J lost 5; bases outside the gene matches: 11. CDR3 amino acids: CASSSGTSGSAPETQYF. CDR3 DNA sequence: TGTGCCAGCAGTTCCGGGACTAGCGGGAGCGCCCCGGAGACCCAGTACTTC. Drawing the rest from reference TRBV5-5 and TRBJ2-5, the complete variable domain is DAGVTQSPTHLIKTRGQQVTLRCSPISGHKSVSWYQQVLGQGPQFIFQYYEKEERGRGNFPDRFSARQFPNYSSELNVNALLLGDSALYLCASSSGTSGSAPETQYFGPGTRLLVL.

This rearrangement joins TRBV7-9 to TRBJ1-4; TRBD1 matches at 10 bases. This CDR3 region has 14 residues. Germline loops: CDR1 SEHNR, CDR2 FQNEAQ (reference sequence). The trim removed 1 base at V and 7 bases at J, leaving 0 bases unmatched. CDR3 nucleotides: TGTGCCAGCAGCTTAGGGGACAGGGGTGAAAAACTGTTTTTT. Translated, it gives CASSLGDRGEKLFF.